Presented here are 29 T cell receptor beta chains from one specimen sequenced in a study of blood T cell repertoires in COVID-19. Some clones are missing from TCRdb's copy, which holds only in-frame ones; the method was immunoSEQ multiplex PCR. The data hold more than 200,000 clones, with 88% observed a single time. The specimen was peripheral blood. The source is a human donor in a cohort sampled during active COVID-19.

The chain couples TRBV20-1 to TRBJ2-1; TRBD2 matches 7 bases. The CDR3 has 11 amino acids. V was clipped by 5 bases and J by 15 bases; unmatched bases: 10. Germline V gene data show CDR1 as DFQATT and CDR2 as SNEGSKA (reference sequence). The CDR3, as DNA: TGCAGTGCTTCCCCGACTAGCTGGTCGTTCTTC. It yields the protein CSASPTSWSFF.

This chain links TRBV19 with TRBJ2-7, with a possible D match to TRBD1 (6 bases). In germline, CDR1 is LNHDA, CDR2 SQIVND (reference sequence). The CDR3 is 13 residues long. Trimming pared 10 bases from V and 3 bases from J, leaving 16 bases between. The CDR3, as DNA: TGTGCCACCAAAGGGGGACCGTTCTACGAGCAGTACTTC. Translated: CATKGGPFYEQYF.

This clone was counted once. This rearrangement joins TRBV7-8 to TRBJ2-7; 8 nucleotides align to TRBD1. Germline CDR1 reads SGHVS; CDR2 reads FQNEAQ. Trimming took 3 bases from V and 0 from J; bases not matched to a gene: 4. The CDR3 is made up of 15 amino acids. CDR3 residues: CASSLARGPSYEQYF. CDR3 DNA sequence: TGTGCCAGCAGCTTGGCCAGGGGGCCCTCCTACGAGCAGTACTTC.

V is TRBV25-1 and J is TRBJ2-7; 8 bases are shared with TRBD2. Germline CDR1 is MGHDK and CDR2 is SYGVNS. Losses at the gene ends were 7 bases for V and 5 bases for J; bases not matched to a gene: 7. The CDR3 totals 13 residues. The CDR3 here is CASTGGGPNEQYF. As DNA, the CDR3 is TGTGCCAGCACTGGCGGGGGGCCCAACGAGCAGTACTTC.

The chain is built from TRBV28 and TRBJ2-7, with 13 nucleotides matching TRBD2. This CDR3 comprises 21 residues. With 6 bases clipped from V and 0 bases from J, the junction kept 20 bases outside the gene matches. Germline CDR1 reads MDHEN; CDR2 reads SYDVKM. The CDR3 spells CASRPGLAGFGPRSSSYEQYF. CDR3 sequence (DNA): TGTGCCAGCAGGCCGGGACTAGCGGGATTTGGGCCAAGATCGAGCTCCTACGAGCAGTACTTC.

The gene calls are TRBV9 and TRBJ1-2; D not resolved. The CDR3 covers 14 residues. Trimming stripped 4 bases from V and 4 bases from J, with 14 bases between. CDR1 is SGDLS, CDR2 YYNGEE, per germline. The DNA of the CDR3 is TGTGCCAGCAGCCCCGTGGAGGTCGGCTATGGCTACACCTTC. Its protein is CASSPVEVGYGYTF.

The chain recombines TRBV12-3 or TRBV12-4 with TRBJ2-7; TRBD2 is a possible D gene (7 bases). This CDR3 has 12 residues. Trimming pared 5 bases from V and 6 bases from J, leaving 11 bases between. CDR3 sequence: CASSGGAGEQYF. CDR3 nucleotide sequence: TGTGCCAGCAGTGGGGGGGCCGGCGAGCAGTACTTC.

The gene calls are TRBV28 and TRBJ1-2; perhaps TRBD1 as D (6 bases). Germline-derived CDR1 and CDR2 are MDHEN and SYDVKM. Trimming pared 10 bases from V and 0 bases from J, leaving 15 bases between. The CDR3 runs to 14 residues. The CDR3 spells CATSRGGANYGYTF. CDR3 nucleotide sequence: TGTGCCACATCGAGGGGGGGAGCTAACTATGGCTACACCTTC.

The V and J genes are TRBV28 and TRBJ2-7; 11 bases are shared with TRBD2. The CDR3 contains 16 residues. The ends lost 2 bases at V and 1 base at J; junction bases unmatched: 4. The V gene's germline CDR1 is MDHEN and CDR2 SYDVKM. The CDR3 reads CASSLRTSGLSYEQYF. The CDR3 region has the DNA TGTGCCAGCAGTTTAAGGACTAGCGGGTTATCCTACGAGCAGTACTTC.

By share, this clone ranks as medium-sized. DNA of the CDR3: TGTGCCAGCCGACAGGCAGAGTTCATCTATGGCTACACCTTC. Protein product: CASRQAEFIYGYTF. The rearrangement joins TRBV6-5 to TRBJ1-2; tentative D call: TRBD1 (6 bases). Germline lookup yields CDR1 MNHEY and CDR2 SVGAGI. The CDR3 has 14 residues. With 8 bases removed from V and 4 bases from J, the gap between germline ends came to 17 bases.

This clone was seen a handful of times. The J gene is TRBJ1-5, the V gene TRBV19, with 7 bases aligning to TRBD1. Germline V lookup: CDR1 LNHDA, CDR2 SQIVND (reference sequence). The CDR3 runs 17 residues. V lost 3 bases and J lost 4; bases outside the gene matches: 12. The CDR3: CASSIRDRVSGNQPQHF. CDR3 nucleotides: TGTGCCAGTAGTATTCGAGACAGGGTGTCGGGGAATCAGCCCCAGCATTTT.

The V gene is TRBV10-3, the J gene TRBJ1-2; D is unclear. The CDR3 length is 11 residues. Germline V gives CDR1 ENHRY, CDR2 SYGVKD. V lost 0 bases to trimming and J lost 9 bases, with 5 bases between them. Here the CDR3 reads CAISESNSYTF. The CDR3 DNA reads TGTGCCATCAGTGAGTCGAACAGCTACACCTTC.

The rearrangement links TRBV27 to TRBJ2-1; no definite D call. This CDR3 spans 15 amino acids. Germline values: CDR1 MNHEY, CDR2 SMNVEV (reference sequence). Trimming took off 2 bases at V and 5 bases at J, with 13 bases between the two ends. The CDR3 sequence: CASSLRSQTHNEQFF. The DNA of the CDR3 is TGTGCCAGCAGTTTACGTTCGCAAACTCACAATGAGCAGTTCTTC.

In its sample, this clone was seen once. The rearrangement links TRBV29-1 to TRBJ2-7; D is possibly TRBD1 (5 bases). Per the germline V gene, CDR1 is SQVTM and CDR2 is ANQGSEA. The CDR3 is 12 amino acids. The V end lost 4 bases, the J end lost 2 bases, and 9 bases lay between the germline ends. The CDR3 protein is CSVGRGTYEQYF. CDR3 bases: TGCAGCGTTGGTAGGGGAACCTACGAGCAGTACTTC.

This clone has a handful of counts. This chain joins TRBV9 and TRBJ1-1; the match to TRBD1 covers 8 bases. CDR3 length equals 12 residues. V dropped 3 bases and J dropped 9; count of bases not matched to a gene: 4. Germline assignment: CDR1 SGDLS and CDR2 YYNGEE. CDR3: CASSDRDRQAFF. CDR3 in DNA: TGTGCCAGCAGCGACCGGGACAGGCAAGCTTTCTTT.

The chain couples TRBV30 to TRBJ2-2, with 9 bases fitting TRBD1. After removal of 7 bases from V and 4 bases from J, the junction contained 10 bases not matched to a gene. Germline loops: CDR1 GTSNPN, CDR2 SVGIG (reference sequence). The CDR3 length is 15 residues. The CDR3 DNA sequence: TGTGCCTCCCGCGGGGACAGGGTTTCCACCGGGGAGCTGTTTTTT. This translates into CASRGDRVSTGELFF.

The V call is TRBV7-2, the J call TRBJ1-2; 10 bases are a match to TRBD1. The germline V gene encodes CDR1 SGHTA and CDR2 FQGNSA. This CDR3 is built from 13 residues. The V and J ends lost 0 bases and 8 bases, in that order; junction bases with no gene match: 0. CDR3 DNA: TGTGCCAGCAGCTTAGCGGACAGGGGGGGCTACACCTTC. It yields the protein CASSLADRGGYTF.

The chain is built from TRBV5-1 and TRBJ1-1; D uncertain. Deletions cut 0 bases from V and 4 bases from J, with 10 bases between. The CDR3 runs to 14 residues. Germline CDR1 and CDR2: SGHRS and YFSETQ. The CDR3: CASSLGSFGTEAFF. The DNA for the CDR3 is TGCGCCAGCAGCTTGGGATCCTTCGGCACTGAAGCTTTCTTT.

The chain carries TRBV7-9 and TRBJ2-3, with D tentatively TRBD2 (6 bases). The CDR3 is 14 residues long. Germline V gives CDR1 SEHNR, CDR2 FQNEAQ (reference sequence). The V end lost 4 bases, the J end lost 6 bases, and 14 bases lay between the germline ends. This CDR3 reads CASSSGGTGDTQYF. The DNA for the CDR3 is TGTGCCAGCAGCTCGGGCGGGACCGGGGATACGCAGTATTTT.

V is TRBV3-1 (or the pseudogene TRBV3-2) and J is TRBJ1-1; D might be TRBD1 (6 bases). Deletions cut 2 bases from V and 1 base from J, with 14 bases between. The CDR3 sequence is 16 residues long. Germline CDR1 is LGHDT and CDR2 is YNNKEL (reference sequence). The CDR3 nucleotides are TGTGCCAGCAGCCAACAATCGTCCAGGGGGAACACTGAAGCTTTCTTT. This translates into CASSQQSSRGNTEAFF.

V is TRBV2 and J is TRBJ2-5; 7 bases fit TRBD1. The trim removed 9 bases at V and 0 bases at J, leaving 4 bases unmatched. Germline CDR1 is SNHLY and CDR2 is FYNNEI. The CDR3 is made up of 13 amino acids. CDR3 amino acids: CAREDRNQETQYF. Written as DNA, the CDR3 is TGTGCCAGAGAGGACAGGAACCAAGAGACCCAGTACTTC.

This chain uses TRBV10-1 with TRBJ2-3, with TRBD1 as a possible D gene (5 bases). V was shortened by 3 bases and J by 4 bases, with 11 bases between the two germline ends. Germline V gene lookup returns CDR1 WNHNN and CDR2 SYGVQD (reference sequence). CDR3 length: 14 residues. CDR3 loop: CASSDGAGSDTQYF. DNA of the CDR3: TGCGCCAGCAGTGATGGGGCTGGTTCAGATACGCAGTATTTT.

This chain connects TRBV28 to TRBJ1-2; tentatively, D is TRBD1 (6 bases). Germline-derived CDR1 and CDR2 are MDHEN and SYDVKM. This CDR3 is 12 amino acids long. V dropped 7 bases and J dropped 4 bases, with 10 bases sitting between them. The CDR3 bases are TGTGCCAGCAACGGACAGAGCTATGGCTACACCTTC. It yields the protein CASNGQSYGYTF.

This chain joins TRBV28 and TRBJ2-3, with D possibly matching TRBD1 (5 bases). V lost 8 bases and J lost 1, with 19 bases in between. The CDR3 has 16 residues. Germline V gene lookup returns CDR1 MDHEN and CDR2 SYDVKM. In DNA form, the CDR3 reads TGTGCCAGCTTTCCTCCCAAGGGGCGCGGCACAGATACGCAGTATTTT. This codes for CASFPPKGRGTDTQYF.

The chain employs TRBV13 and TRBJ2-7, with 10 positions matching TRBD1. J lost 3 bases, V lost 5 bases, and 10 bases had no gene match. In germline, CDR1 is PRHDT, CDR2 FYEKMQ (reference sequence). The CDR3 is 16 amino acids. This CDR3 reads CASSATGTGVIYEQYF. CDR3 nucleotides: TGTGCCAGCAGCGCTACCGGGACAGGGGTAATCTACGAGCAGTACTTC.

V gene TRBV5-6 combines with J gene TRBJ1-5; maybe TRBD1 (6 bases). The V and J ends lost 4 bases and 0 bases respectively, with 17 bases between them. Per the germline V gene, CDR1 is SGHDT and CDR2 is YYEEEE. The CDR3 is 17 residues long. CDR3 protein: CASSSSGDPFSNQPQHF. CDR3 nucleotides: TGTGCCAGCAGCAGCTCAGGGGACCCATTTAGCAATCAGCCCCAGCATTTT.

The chain combines TRBV7-9 with TRBJ1-1; 10 bases are shared with TRBD1. The CDR3 contains 14 residues. J lost 3 bases, V lost 5 bases, and 3 bases had no gene match. Looked up from germline, CDR1 is SEHNR and CDR2 is FQNEAQ (reference sequence). The CDR3 loop reads CASSRTGGYTEAFF. The DNA for the CDR3 is TGTGCCAGCAGCCGGACAGGGGGTTACACTGAAGCTTTCTTT.

The gene calls are TRBV9 and TRBJ2-1, with D uncertain. Trimming took 0 bases from V and 5 from J, leaving 12 bases between them. CDR1 is SGDLS, CDR2 YYNGEE, per germline. The CDR3 covers 15 residues. The CDR3 region is CASSVAGVANNEQFF. The CDR3 DNA follows: TGTGCCAGCAGCGTAGCTGGAGTGGCTAACAATGAGCAGTTCTTC.

V and J are TRBV15 and TRBJ1-4; 8 bases map to TRBD1. The CDR3 is made up of 14 amino acids. The J segment lost 6 bases and the V segment lost 5 bases, leaving 5 bases of the junction unmatched. Germline V gives CDR1 LNHNV, CDR2 YYDKDF (reference sequence). The CDR3: CATSPLQGDEKLFF. The CDR3 coding sequence is TGTGCCACCAGCCCTTTACAGGGGGATGAAAAACTGTTTTTT.